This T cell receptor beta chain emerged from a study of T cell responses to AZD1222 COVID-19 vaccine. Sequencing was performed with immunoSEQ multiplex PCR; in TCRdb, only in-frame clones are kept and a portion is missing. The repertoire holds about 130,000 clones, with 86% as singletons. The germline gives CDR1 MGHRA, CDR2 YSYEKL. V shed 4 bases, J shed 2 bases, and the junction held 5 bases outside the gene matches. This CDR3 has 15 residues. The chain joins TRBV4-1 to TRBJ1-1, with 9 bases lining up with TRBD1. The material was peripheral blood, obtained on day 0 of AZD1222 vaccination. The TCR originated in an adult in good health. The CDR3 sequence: CASSPWDRANTEAFF. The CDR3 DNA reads TGCGCCAGCAGCCCCTGGGACAGGGCAAACACTGAAGCTTTCTTT.